These 4 T cell receptor beta chains were sequenced from one sample in a study of T cell changes during pregnancy in multiple sclerosis. Profiling relied on immunoSEQ multiplex PCR, and the TCRdb table lists in-frame clones only, not all of them. The data show about 130,000 clones, with 90% to 96% seen just once and 0.44% held by the top ten. The sample was peripheral blood, taken after pregnancy. These receptors were obtained from a female donor with multiple sclerosis, enrolled in a pregnancy study.

This clone is a singleton in its sample. This chain joins TRBV23-1 and TRBJ1-2; D not certain. TRBV23-1 is given ORF status, its function remaining uncertain. There are 13 residues in the CDR3. V lost 2 bases and J lost 9, with 13 bases in between. CDR3 sequence (DNA): TGCGCCAGCAGTCAACCGCGGTTAGGAAGCTACACCTTC. The encoded protein is CASSQPRLGSYTF.

The gene calls are TRBV10-3 and TRBJ2-2; the D gene is possibly TRBD2 (6 bases). Germline CDR1 reads ENHRY; CDR2 reads SYGVKD. The V and J ends lost 5 bases and 6 bases respectively, with 10 bases between them. This CDR3 has 13 amino acids. CDR3 loop: CAISRRDSGELFF. In DNA form, the CDR3 reads TGTGCCATCAGTAGGCGGGACTCCGGGGAGCTGTTTTTT.

The rearrangement uses TRBV19 and TRBJ2-2, with 8 bases that match TRBD2. This CDR3 is 14 amino acids long. Germline-derived CDR1 and CDR2 are LNHDA and SQIVND (reference sequence). J was trimmed by 5 bases and V by 6 bases; bases with no gene match: 5. The CDR3 DNA reads TGTGCCAGTAGCCAAGCGGGAGCAACCGGGGAGCTGTTTTTT. This codes for CASSQAGATGELFF.

The chain couples TRBV4-3 to TRBJ2-1; 7 positions agree with TRBD2. Trimming took 2 bases from V and 3 from J; bases not matched to a gene: 4. This CDR3 is 15 amino acids long. The germline V gene has CDR1 LGHNA and CDR2 YSLEER. The CDR3 DNA reads as TGCGCCAGCAGCCAACTAGCGGAAATCTACAATGAGCAGTTCTTC. It yields the protein CASSQLAEIYNEQFF.